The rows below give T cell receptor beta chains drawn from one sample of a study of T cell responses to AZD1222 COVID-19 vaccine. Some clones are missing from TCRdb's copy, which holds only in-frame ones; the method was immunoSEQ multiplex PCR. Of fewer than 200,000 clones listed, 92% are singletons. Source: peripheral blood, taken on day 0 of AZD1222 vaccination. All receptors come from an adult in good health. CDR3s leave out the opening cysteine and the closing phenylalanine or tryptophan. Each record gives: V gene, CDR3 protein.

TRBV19 ASTGRGAGSGTEAF
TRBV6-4 ASSPGTSGSTGELF
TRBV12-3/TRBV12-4 ASSLQNTEAF
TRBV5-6 ASSLGLAASYQETQY
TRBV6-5 ASRGRETGLSPLH
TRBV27 ASSLTGGGTEAF
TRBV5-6 ASSNEQRWGANVLT
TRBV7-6 ASSPGQASGYGYT
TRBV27 ASSLLPRWEGATGELF
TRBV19 ASIGAGLNTEAF